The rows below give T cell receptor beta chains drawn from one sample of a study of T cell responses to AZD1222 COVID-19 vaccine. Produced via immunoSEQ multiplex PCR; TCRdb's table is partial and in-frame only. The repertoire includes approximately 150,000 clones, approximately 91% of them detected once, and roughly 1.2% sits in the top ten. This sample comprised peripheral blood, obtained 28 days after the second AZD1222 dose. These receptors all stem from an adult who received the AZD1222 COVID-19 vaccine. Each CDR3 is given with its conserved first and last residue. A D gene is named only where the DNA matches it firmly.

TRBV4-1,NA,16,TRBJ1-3,CASSQDSGGTGNTIYF
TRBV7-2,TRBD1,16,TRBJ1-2,CASSLAVGRGSYGYTF
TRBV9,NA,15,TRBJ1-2,CASSSPGDTNYGYTF
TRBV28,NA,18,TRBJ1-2,CASTISASGTDANYGYTF
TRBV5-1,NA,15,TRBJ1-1,CASSLVHRVGTEAFF
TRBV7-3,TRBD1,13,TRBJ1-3,CASSPGQGDTIYF
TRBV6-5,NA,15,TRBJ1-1,CASRKGGGMNTEAFF
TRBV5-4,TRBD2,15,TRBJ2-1,CASSLNAGGGNEQFF
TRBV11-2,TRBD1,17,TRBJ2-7,CASRIWAGTGGFGEQYF
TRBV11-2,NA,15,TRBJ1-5,CASSIGTTPNQPQHF
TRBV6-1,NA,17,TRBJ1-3,CASSERGGVKVGNTIYF
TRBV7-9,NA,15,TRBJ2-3,CASSLATSNTDTQYF
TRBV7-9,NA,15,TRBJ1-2,CASSLGTLPYEGYTF
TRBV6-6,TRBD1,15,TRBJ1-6,CASSRGTGNNSPLHF
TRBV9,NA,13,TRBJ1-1,CASNLGRGTEAFF
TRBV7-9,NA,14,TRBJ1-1,CASSHYRENTEAFF
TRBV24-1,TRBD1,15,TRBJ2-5,CATSDRQGTQETQYF
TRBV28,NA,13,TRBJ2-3,CASVSASTDTQYF
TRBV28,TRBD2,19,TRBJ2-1,CASSLWGQTSGGSYNEQFF
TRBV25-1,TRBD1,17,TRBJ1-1,CASSPGTGGRSNTEAFF
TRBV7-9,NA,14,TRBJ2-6,CASSLGTGANVLTF
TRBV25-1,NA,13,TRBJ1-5,CASSEKWGQPQHF
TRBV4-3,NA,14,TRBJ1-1,CASSQEWTNPEAFF
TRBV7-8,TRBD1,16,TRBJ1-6,CASSLVRGSYNSPLHF
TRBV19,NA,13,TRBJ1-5,CASTEDGNQPQHF
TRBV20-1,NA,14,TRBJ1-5,CSASLGNSNQPQHF
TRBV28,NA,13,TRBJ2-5,CASSSPPGETQYF
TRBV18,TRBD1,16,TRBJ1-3,CASSPLRQGAGNTIYF
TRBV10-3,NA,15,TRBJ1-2,CAITREGGPNYGYTF
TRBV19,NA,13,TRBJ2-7,CASSETGSLEQYF
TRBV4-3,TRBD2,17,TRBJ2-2,CASSQDRTSGDAGELFF
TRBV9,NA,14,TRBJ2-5,CASSVMQGGETQYF
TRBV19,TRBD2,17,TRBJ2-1,CASSLAERDHSYNEQFF
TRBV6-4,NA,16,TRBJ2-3,CASSEHLHGSTDTQYF
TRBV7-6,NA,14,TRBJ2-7,CASSLLGSSYEQYF
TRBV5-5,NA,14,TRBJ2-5,CASSLSQGSETQYF
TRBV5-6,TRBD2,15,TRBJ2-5,CASSLVGLAWETQYF
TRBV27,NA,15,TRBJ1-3,CASMLDEGPGNTIYF
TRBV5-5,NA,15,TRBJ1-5,CASSLWTESNQPQHF
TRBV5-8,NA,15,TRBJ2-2,CASSLIGQYTGELFF
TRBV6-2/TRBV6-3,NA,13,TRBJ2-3,CASSYRRADTQYF
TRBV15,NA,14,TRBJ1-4,CATSRGRLLEKLFF
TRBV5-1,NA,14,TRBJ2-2,CASGQRYGTGELFF
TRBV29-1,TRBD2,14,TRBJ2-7,CSVGEGGSFYEQYF
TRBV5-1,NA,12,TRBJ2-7,CAIPETVYEQYF
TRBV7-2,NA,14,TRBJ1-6,CASSLGGTGRSLHF
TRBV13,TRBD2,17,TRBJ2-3,CASSAQASGGSTDTQYF
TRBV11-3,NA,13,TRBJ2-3,CASSLGSTDTQYF
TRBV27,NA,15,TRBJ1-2,CASSFGQPNFYGYTF
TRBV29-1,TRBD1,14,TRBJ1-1,CSVESEGQAGEAFF
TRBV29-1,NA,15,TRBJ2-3,CSVEERGKGADTQYF
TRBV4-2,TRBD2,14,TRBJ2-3,CASSGGGSTDTQYF
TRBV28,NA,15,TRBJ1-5,CASSPPMGGNQPQHF
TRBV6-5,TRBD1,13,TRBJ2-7,CASGQGISYEQYF